What follows is one TCR beta chain and its context. Its target is unknown. Germline V gene lookup returns CDR1 LGHNT and CDR2 FRNRAP. The V end was cut by 5 bases, the J end by 0 bases, with 20 bases between. The CDR3 runs 18 residues. This entry comes from a study of T cell responses to AZD1222 COVID-19 vaccine. Notes on the study in general: Possibly, clonal diversity was underestimated; donors were largely white British and included more females.

Clones were sequenced by immunoSEQ multiplex PCR, and TCRdb holds only the in-frame ones, with some missing. The sample records some 150,000 clones, 80% to 95% being singletons. The rearrangement joins TRBV12-5 to TRBJ2-4; D may be TRBD1 (6 bases). The sample in question was peripheral blood, obtained 28 days after the second AZD1222 dose. The TCR originated in an adult who received the AZD1222 COVID-19 vaccine. CDR3 sequence (DNA): TGTGCTAGTGGTCCCACGGCCTTAGGGGGTTTAGCCAAAAACATTCAGTACTTC. Its protein is CASGPTALGGLAKNIQYF.